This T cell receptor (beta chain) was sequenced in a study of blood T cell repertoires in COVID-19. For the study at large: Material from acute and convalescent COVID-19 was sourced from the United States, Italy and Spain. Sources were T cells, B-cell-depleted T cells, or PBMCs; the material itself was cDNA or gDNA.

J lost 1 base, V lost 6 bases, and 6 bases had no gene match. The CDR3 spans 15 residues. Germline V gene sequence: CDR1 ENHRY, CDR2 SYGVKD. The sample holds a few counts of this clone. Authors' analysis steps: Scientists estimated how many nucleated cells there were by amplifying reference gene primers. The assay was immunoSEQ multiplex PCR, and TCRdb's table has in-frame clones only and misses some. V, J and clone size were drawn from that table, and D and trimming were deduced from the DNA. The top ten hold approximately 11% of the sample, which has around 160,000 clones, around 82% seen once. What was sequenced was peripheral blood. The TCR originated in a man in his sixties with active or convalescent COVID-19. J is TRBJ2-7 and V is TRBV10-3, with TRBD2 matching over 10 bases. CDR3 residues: CAISALAGASYEQYF. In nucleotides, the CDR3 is TGTGCCATCAGCGCCCTAGCGGGGGCTTCCTACGAGCAGTACTTC.